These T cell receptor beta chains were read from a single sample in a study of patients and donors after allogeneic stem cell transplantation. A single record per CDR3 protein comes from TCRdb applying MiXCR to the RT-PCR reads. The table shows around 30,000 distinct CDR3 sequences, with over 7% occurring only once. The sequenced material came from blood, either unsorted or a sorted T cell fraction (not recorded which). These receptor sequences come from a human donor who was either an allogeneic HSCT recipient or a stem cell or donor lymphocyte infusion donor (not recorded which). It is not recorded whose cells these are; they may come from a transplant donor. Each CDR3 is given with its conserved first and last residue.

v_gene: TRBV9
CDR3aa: CASSVDGWGTGNTIYF

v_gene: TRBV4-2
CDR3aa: CASSQGMTGGWTGELFF

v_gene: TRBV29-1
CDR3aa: CSVGENTEAFF

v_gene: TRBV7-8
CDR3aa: CASRQDREVYTGELFF

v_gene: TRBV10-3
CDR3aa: CAISESDRLNTEAFF

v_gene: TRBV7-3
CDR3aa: CASSLGSYNEQFF

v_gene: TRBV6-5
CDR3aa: CASSYGSRAWDTGELFF

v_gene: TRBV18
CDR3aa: CASSPTENTEAFF

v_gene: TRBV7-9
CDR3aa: CASSSGVTGWASPLHF

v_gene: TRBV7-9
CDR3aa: CASSLFLAGETQYF

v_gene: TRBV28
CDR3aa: CASSSLAGARYEQYF

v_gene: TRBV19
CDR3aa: CASSITGTQGNSPLHF

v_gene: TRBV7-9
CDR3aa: CASSLVSGGAGETQYF

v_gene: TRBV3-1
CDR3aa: CASSQGGVRGLLGNQPQHF

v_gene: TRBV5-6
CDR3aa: CASSLVEGGDTQYF

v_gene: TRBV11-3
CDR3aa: CASSSGQPTDTQYF

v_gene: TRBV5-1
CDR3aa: CASSLDGTGQYYGYTF

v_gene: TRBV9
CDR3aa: CASNQGGTTNTGELFF

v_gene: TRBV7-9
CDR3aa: CASSFSGNEKLFF

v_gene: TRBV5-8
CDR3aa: CASSSPGQGTTGELFF

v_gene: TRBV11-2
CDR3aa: CASSEGGGAQHF

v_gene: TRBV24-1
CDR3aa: CATSDPGGAGGNEQFF

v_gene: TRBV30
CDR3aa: CAWNSGNSYNEQFF

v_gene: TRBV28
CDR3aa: CASILDSTRSPLHF

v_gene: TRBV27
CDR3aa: CASSILAGDYNEQFF

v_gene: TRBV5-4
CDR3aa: CASSLVAGQGYEQYF

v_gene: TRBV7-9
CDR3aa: CASSLAGTLSNQPQHF

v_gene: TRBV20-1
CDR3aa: CSARAFKVNTEAFF

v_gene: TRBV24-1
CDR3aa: CATQGVDEKLFF

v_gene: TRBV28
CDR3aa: CASSLKYNEQFF

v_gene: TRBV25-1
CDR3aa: CASSEPGWTYEQYF

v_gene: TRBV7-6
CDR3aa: CASSRPRDRRAEGTQYF